These 25 T cell receptor beta chains share one sample of origin, sequenced in a study of blood T cell repertoires in COVID-19. Sequencing was performed with immunoSEQ multiplex PCR; in TCRdb, only in-frame clones are kept and a portion is missing. The sample shows hundreds of thousands of clones, more than 80% of them seen only once. The sequenced material came from peripheral blood. These receptors were obtained from a woman aged 25 to 45 with active or convalescent COVID-19.

V and J are TRBV21-1 and TRBJ1-2; the table's D call, TRBD1, has no DNA check behind it. TRBV21-1 is a pseudogene. The CDR3 totals 17 residues. Written as DNA, the CDR3 is TGTGCCAGCAGCAAAGGGGATTGGACAGACCAGGGTAATGGCTACACCTTC. It codes for CASSKGDWTDQGNGYTF.

The genes are TRBV11-2 and TRBJ1-1; D call uncertain. V gave up 1 base and J gave up 5 bases, with 14 bases separating them. Germline loops: CDR1 SGHAT, CDR2 FQNNGV. The CDR3 runs 15 residues. CDR3 in amino acids: CASSLVERLGTEAFF. As DNA, the CDR3 is TGTGCCAGCAGCTTAGTTGAGCGCTTAGGAACTGAAGCTTTCTTT.

V gene TRBV7-6 combines with J gene TRBJ1-2, with 7 bases fitting TRBD1. After removal of 2 bases from V and 6 bases from J, the junction contained 12 bases not matched to a gene. In germline, CDR1 is SGHVS, CDR2 FNYEAQ. This CDR3 region has 16 residues. The CDR3 bases are TGTGCCAGCAGCTTATACGCCCACACAGGGGACGATGGCTACACCTTC. Its translation: CASSLYAHTGDDGYTF.

The chain is built from TRBV5-1 and TRBJ2-5, with 13 bases matching TRBD2. Per germline, CDR1 SGHRS and CDR2 YFSETQ. After removal of 4 bases from V and 2 bases from J, the junction contained 5 bases not matched to a gene. The CDR3 runs 16 residues. For the CDR3, the DNA is TGCGCCAGCAGCCCGGGACTAGCGGGGATACAAGAGACCCAGTACTTC. Protein: CASSPGLAGIQETQYF.

The chain is built from TRBV10-1 and TRBJ2-7; D ambiguous. The CDR3 totals 12 residues. V was shortened by 4 bases and J by 2 bases, with 6 bases between the two germline ends. CDR1 is WNHNN, CDR2 SYGVQD, per germline (reference sequence). CDR3: CASSGGPYEQYF. CDR3 in DNA: TGCGCCAGCAGTGGAGGTCCCTACGAGCAGTACTTC.

The V call is TRBV6-1, the J call TRBJ2-7; the D gene is possibly TRBD1 (6 bases). This CDR3 is built from 15 residues. Germline values: CDR1 MNHNS, CDR2 SASEGT. The V end lost 2 bases, the J end lost 1 base, and 12 bases lay between the germline ends. The CDR3 DNA reads TGTGCCAGCAGTGAACCAGGGACACTGTCCTACGAGCAGTACTTC. The encoded protein is CASSEPGTLSYEQYF.

This clone showed up just once. The chain recombines TRBV30 with TRBJ1-1; 8 nucleotides line up with TRBD1. Germline CDR1 is GTSNPN and CDR2 is SVGIG (reference sequence). The CDR3 spans 14 residues. Unmatched junction bases numbered 5, after V lost 1 base and J lost 4 bases. CDR3: CAWSGSTGVTEAFF. CDR3 DNA sequence: TGTGCCTGGAGTGGATCGACAGGGGTCACTGAAGCTTTCTTT.

The V gene is TRBV28, the J gene TRBJ1-6; a weak D match, TRBD1 (5 bases). Germline V gene lookup returns CDR1 MDHEN and CDR2 SYDVKM. V was trimmed by 4 bases and J by 2 bases, leaving 9 bases between them. The CDR3 contains 15 residues. CDR3 loop: CASSSGTTYNSPLHF. Here the CDR3 DNA reads TGTGCCAGCAGTTCAGGGACTACCTATAATTCACCCCTCCACTTT.

The V call is TRBV27, the J call TRBJ2-1, with 9 bases identical to TRBD2. The V segment lost 4 bases and the J segment 7 bases; nucleotides outside the gene matches: 8. Germline CDR1 MNHEY, CDR2 SMNVEV (reference sequence). This CDR3 region has 15 residues. CDR3 in DNA: TGTGCCAGCAGTTCTCCTGGGCTAGCGGGGAATGAGCAGTTCTTC. As protein: CASSSPGLAGNEQFF.

The chain couples TRBV15 to TRBJ2-5; possibly TRBD2 for D (6 bases). CDR3 length: 15 residues. The V gene lost 1 base and the J gene lost 5 bases, with 14 bases spanning the gap. Germline assignment: CDR1 LNHNV and CDR2 YYDKDF (reference sequence). The CDR3 is CATSRGLGSGETQYF. In DNA form, the CDR3 reads TGTGCCACCAGCAGAGGACTAGGGTCGGGGGAGACCCAGTACTTC.

The rearrangement uses TRBV5-1 and TRBJ2-3; a weak D match, TRBD2 (5 bases). Deletions cut 4 bases from V and 0 bases from J, with 18 bases between. This CDR3 is built from 17 residues. Germline V lookup: CDR1 SGHRS, CDR2 YFSETQ. The CDR3, as DNA: TGCGCCAGCAGCCCTTCGCCCAGCGGTCCTAGCACAGATACGCAGTATTTT. This codes for CASSPSPSGPSTDTQYF. The full variable domain, in which reference TRBV5-1 and TRBJ2-3 provide the parts outside the CDR3, is KAGVTQTPRYLIKTRGQQVTLSCSPISGHRSVSWYQQTPGQGLQFLFEYFSETQRNKGNFPGRFSGRQFSNSRSEMNVSTLELGDSALYLCASSPSPSGPSTDTQYFGPGTRLTVL.

The genes are TRBV12-3 or TRBV12-4 and TRBJ2-1, with D possibly matching TRBD2 (5 bases). Between the trimmed V and J ends, which lost 6 bases and 12 bases, there was a span of 15 bases. CDR3 length: 12 residues. The CDR3 region has the DNA TGTGCCAGCAGCCAGCCTAACGAGGGGCAGTTCTTC. It translates to CASSQPNEGQFF.

V and J are TRBV4-1 and TRBJ1-2, with TRBD1 as a possible D gene (6 bases). The CDR3 has 16 residues. Germline assignment: CDR1 MGHRA and CDR2 YSYEKL. V was pared by 1 base and J by 0 bases, with 12 bases between. In DNA form, the CDR3 reads TGCGCCAGCAGCCAAGGTCCCAGGGGAACTAACTATGGCTACACCTTC. This sequence encodes CASSQGPRGTNYGYTF.

This chain uses TRBV2 with TRBJ2-7, with 8 bases matching TRBD1. The CDR3 consists of 15 residues. V was clipped by 4 bases and J by 2 bases; unmatched bases: 7. Germline V gene data show CDR1 as SNHLY and CDR2 as FYNNEI. The CDR3, as DNA: TGTGCCAGCAGTGTACGGACAGGGATCGCCTACGAGCAGTACTTC. It specifies CASSVRTGIAYEQYF.

This clone was seen a few times. The chain employs TRBV9 and TRBJ1-1, with D unclear. Trimming removed 0 bases from V and 0 bases from J, with 9 bases in between. The CDR3 contains 15 residues. Germline V gene sequence: CDR1 SGDLS, CDR2 YYNGEE. As DNA, the CDR3 is TGTGCCAGCAGCGTAGCGAGCGCGATGAACACTGAAGCTTTCTTT. It codes for CASSVASAMNTEAFF. Drawing the rest from reference TRBV9 and TRBJ1-1, the complete variable domain is DSGVTQTPKHLITATGQRVTLRCSPRSGDLSVYWYQQSLDQGLQFLIQYYNGEERAKGNILERFSAQQFPDLHSELNLSSLELGDSALYFCASSVASAMNTEAFFGQGTRLTVV.

This clone was seen more than once but under ten times. In DNA form, the CDR3 reads TGTGCCAGTAGCCTACAGGGGACTGCTAACTATGGCTACACCTTC. Translated: CASSLQGTANYGYTF. This chain uses TRBV19 with TRBJ1-2; 7 bases are shared with TRBD1. The CDR3 covers 15 residues. The J segment lost 0 bases and the V segment lost 6 bases, leaving 7 bases of the junction unmatched. Per germline, CDR1 LNHDA and CDR2 SQIVND (reference sequence). The full variable domain, completed using reference TRBV19 and TRBJ1-2, is DGGITQSPKYLFRKEGQNVTLSCEQNLNHDAMYWYRQDPGQGLRLIYYSQIVNDFQKGDIAEGYSVSREKKESFPLTVTSAQKNPTAFYLCASSLQGTANYGYTFGSGTRLTVV.

The CDR3 loop reads CASSEGQGSTGELFF. The CDR3 bases are TGCGCCAGCAGTGAGGGACAGGGATCCACCGGGGAGCTGTTTTTT. This rearrangement joins TRBV10-2 to TRBJ2-2; 8 bases match TRBD1. From germline, CDR1 is WSHSY and CDR2 SAAADI. The J segment lost 4 bases and the V segment lost 2 bases, leaving 3 bases of the junction unmatched. This CDR3 is 15 amino acids long.

Comment on this clone: This sample also contains other DNA sequences that code for the same CDR3. This rearrangement joins TRBV6-5 to TRBJ1-5; D is undetermined. The CDR3 has 15 residues. The germline V and J ends were trimmed by 0 bases and 6 bases, with 12 bases remaining between them. Germline CDR1 MNHEY, CDR2 SVGAGI. The CDR3 is CASSYSRSGSQPQHF. The CDR3 DNA reads TGTGCCAGCAGTTACTCGAGATCAGGTAGTCAGCCCCAGCATTTT.

V and J are TRBV27 and TRBJ2-1, with 8 bases aligning to TRBD1. The CDR3 has 16 amino acids. V lost 7 bases and J lost 7; bases outside the gene matches: 15. Germline V gives CDR1 MNHEY, CDR2 SMNVEV (reference sequence). CDR3 sequence reads: CASNHDRTGRWNEQFF. In DNA form, the CDR3 reads TGTGCCAGCAATCACGACAGGACAGGGCGTTGGAATGAGCAGTTCTTC.

This chain links TRBV14 with TRBJ1-4, with 7 bases fitting TRBD1. The CDR3 totals 14 residues. The ends lost 6 bases at V and 4 bases at J; junction bases unmatched: 5. Germline V gene data show CDR1 as SGHDN and CDR2 as FVKESK. The DNA of the CDR3 is TGTGCCAGCAGTAGGACAGGAATTAATGAAAAACTGTTTTTT. It yields the protein CASSRTGINEKLFF.

The chain is built from TRBV27 and TRBJ2-2; D is unresolved. This CDR3 is built from 13 residues. With 7 bases removed from V and 0 bases from J, the gap between germline ends came to 6 bases. Germline assignment: CDR1 MNHEY and CDR2 SMNVEV (reference sequence). CDR3 DNA sequence: TGTGCCAGCATGGCGGCGAACACCGGGGAGCTGTTTTTT. Translated, it gives CASMAANTGELFF.

A few counts support this clone. The CDR3 loop is CASSAGQLNQPQHF. The CDR3 bases are TGTGCCAGCAGTGCCGGACAACTAAATCAGCCCCAGCATTTT. The genes are TRBV2 and TRBJ1-5; possible D gene TRBD1, 5 bases. Germline lookup yields CDR1 SNHLY and CDR2 FYNNEI. The CDR3 runs to 14 residues. Trimming removed 4 bases from V and 4 bases from J, with 11 bases in between. Complete variable domain (other parts from reference TRBV2 and TRBJ1-5): EPEVTQTPSHQVTQMGQEVILRCVPISNHLYFYWYRQILGQKVEFLVSFYNNEISEKSEIFDDQFSVERPDGSNFTLKIRSTKLEDSAMYFCASSAGQLNQPQHFGDGTRLSIL.

The gene calls are TRBV10-3 and TRBJ2-3; perhaps TRBD1 as D (6 bases). Trimming took off 9 bases at V and 4 bases at J, with 14 bases between the two ends. Germline assignment: CDR1 ENHRY and CDR2 SYGVKD. The CDR3 runs 13 residues. CDR3 in amino acids: CAITGSYPDTQYF. CDR3 sequence (DNA): TGTGCCATTACAGGGTCGTACCCAGATACGCAGTATTTT.

CDR3 loop: CASSRSAGNYGYTF. The CDR3 nucleotides are TGTGCCAGCAGCCGATCGGCAGGGAACTATGGCTACACCTTC. The chain links TRBV7-9 to TRBJ1-2; tentative D call: TRBD1 (5 bases). V gave up 5 bases and J gave up 2 bases, with 12 bases separating them. Germline lookup yields CDR1 SEHNR and CDR2 FQNEAQ (reference sequence). The CDR3 has 14 amino acids.

The chain's CDR3 is CSVDPSRGGSYNEQFF. DNA for the CDR3: TGCAGCGTTGATCCCAGCAGAGGGGGTTCCTACAATGAGCAGTTCTTC. The chain carries TRBV29-1 and TRBJ2-1, with D possibly being TRBD1 (6 bases). Trimming shortened V by 3 bases and J by 1 base, and 16 bases separated the two germline ends. This CDR3 is built from 16 residues. Germline assignment: CDR1 SQVTM and CDR2 ANQGSEA.